A single sample gave rise to the 10 T cell receptor beta chains below, sequenced in a study of shared clonotypes between healthy human individuals. Assay: immunoSEQ multiplex PCR; the TCRdb copy retains only in-frame clones and omits some. The table has 2.3 million or so clones, more than 85% seen once. Sequenced input: naive CD4+ T cells from PBMCs. Subset of the sample: CD45RA+ positively selected. These receptors originate from a young man in good health. Some clones in this sample may be carry-over from other donors' samples.

This chain links TRBV18 with TRBJ2-6; either TRBD1 or TRBD2 may supply D (5 bases each). The V gene's germline CDR1 is KGHSH and CDR2 LQKENI. V lost 3 bases to trimming and J lost 0 bases, with 15 bases between them. The CDR3 sequence is 18 residues long. Written as DNA, the CDR3 is TGTGCCAGCTCACCTCGGGACCCGCTAAACTCTGGGGCCAACGTCCTGACTTTC. Translation gives CASSPRDPLNSGANVLTF.

The gene calls are TRBV27 and TRBJ1-1; perhaps TRBD1 as D (6 bases). There are 15 residues in the CDR3. Germline CDR1 MNHEY, CDR2 SMNVEV (reference sequence). V lost 5 bases and J lost 1, with 14 bases in between. The CDR3 region has the DNA TGTGCCAGCAGTCCTGCGGGGGCCGGGAACACTGAAGCTTTCTTT. It yields the protein CASSPAGAGNTEAFF.

The rearrangement links TRBV4-1 to TRBJ1-3; the D is unclear. Germline V gene sequence: CDR1 MGHRA, CDR2 YSYEKL. The CDR3 totals 11 residues. V was cut by 0 bases and J by 9 bases, with 3 bases left in between. Here the CDR3 reads CASSQDRTIYF. In nucleotides, the CDR3 is TGCGCCAGCAGCCAAGACCGCACCATATATTTT.

This clone was observed once. This chain links TRBV6-6 with TRBJ1-1, with D hard to call. Germline V gene data show CDR1 as MNHNY and CDR2 as SVGAGI (reference sequence). V was pared by 4 bases and J by 1 base, with 4 bases between. The CDR3 has 12 amino acids. The CDR3 protein is CASSSQNTEAFF. The CDR3 nucleotides are TGTGCCAGCAGTTCACAGAACACTGAAGCTTTCTTT.

V is TRBV6-5 and J is TRBJ1-5; 8 bases are a match to TRBD1. CDR1 and CDR2 from the germline V gene are MNHEY and SVGAGI. Trimming at V came to 4 bases and at J to 4 bases, leaving 9 bases not matched to a gene. CDR3 length: 16 residues. The CDR3 region is CASSSLGQGPNQPQHF. CDR3 nucleotides: TGTGCCAGCAGTTCCCTCGGACAGGGACCTAATCAGCCCCAGCATTTT.

Here the CDR3 reads CASSGSPSYEQYF. The CDR3 DNA is TGTGCCAGCAGCGGGAGCCCTTCCTACGAGCAGTACTTC. This chain connects TRBV6-6 to TRBJ2-7; D may be TRBD2 (6 bases). The V gene lost 6 bases and the J gene lost 1 base, with 10 bases spanning the gap. The CDR3 has 13 amino acids. Germline loops: CDR1 MNHNY, CDR2 SVGAGI (reference sequence).

This chain uses TRBV7-2 with TRBJ1-2; D gene unclear. The V end lost 3 bases, the J end lost 1 base, and 6 bases lay between the germline ends. This CDR3 spans 13 amino acids. CDR1 and CDR2 (germline): SGHTA, FQGNSA. The CDR3 is CASSFDGNYGYTF. The CDR3 nucleotides are TGTGCCAGCAGCTTCGACGGTAACTATGGCTACACCTTC.

The rearrangement links TRBV9 to TRBJ2-6; no clear D. The CDR3 has 16 residues. Trimming removed 0 bases at V and 0 bases at J, with 7 bases between. CDR1 is SGDLS and CDR2 is YYNGEE in the germline V gene. In nucleotides, the CDR3 is TGTGCCAGCAGCGTAGGAACAAACTCTGGGGCCAACGTCCTGACTTTC. Translating gives CASSVGTNSGANVLTF.

This clone has just one count. The chain links TRBV28 to TRBJ1-5; 9 bases match TRBD1. CDR3 length equals 15 residues. V shed 3 bases and J 16 bases; nucleotides not matched to a gene: 16. Germline V gives CDR1 MDHEN, CDR2 SYDVKM. CDR3 coding DNA: TGTGCCAGCAGTTTTGAGGGACAGGGAACCCCGCTAGGTCATTTT. Encoded protein: CASSFEGQGTPLGHF. The full variable domain, its missing parts supplied by reference TRBV28 and TRBJ1-5, is DVKVTQSSRYLVKRTGEKVFLECVQDMDHENMFWYRQDPGLGLRLIYFSYDVKMKEKGDIPEGYSVSREKKERFSLILESASTNQTSMYLCASSFEGQGTPLGHFGDGTRLSIL.

The V gene is TRBV5-5, the J gene TRBJ1-5, with D perhaps matching TRBD1 (6 bases). Per germline, CDR1 SGHKS and CDR2 YYEKEE (reference sequence). The length of the CDR3 is 15 residues. Trimming shortened V by 0 bases and J by 5 bases, and 12 bases separated the two germline ends. The CDR3 sequence is CASSLGTADYQPQHF. The CDR3 coding sequence is TGTGCCAGCAGCTTGGGGACAGCTGATTATCAGCCCCAGCATTTT. The variable domain in full, with the rest retrieved from reference TRBV5-5 and TRBJ1-5, is DAGVTQSPTHLIKTRGQQVTLRCSPISGHKSVSWYQQVLGQGPQFIFQYYEKEERGRGNFPDRFSARQFPNYSSELNVNALLLGDSALYLCASSLGTADYQPQHFGDGTRLSIL.